The clone carrying this T cell receptor beta chain has at least ten counts. Its antigen remains unidentified. Noted time point: newly diagnosed GD, antithyroid drugs for less than 3 months. PBMC-extracted RNA yielded the TCR library. This record belongs to a study of regulatory T cells in long-lasting Graves disease. Study-level background: Newly diagnosed Graves' patients had under 3 months of antithyroid drugs. Study-wide results and limits: Sample size, which was small, may have reduced accuracy. Whereas new patients shared 966 public clonotypes, persistent patients shared more, at about 2,700.

Relying on iRepertoire HTBI primers and Arm-PCR of CDR3 regions, the team built TCR beta libraries. TCRdb called the multiplex PCR reads again in MiXCR, with one record for every CDR3 protein. The sample has approximately 350,000 distinct CDR3 sequences, around 15% seen once; the top ten hold approximately 30%. V was clipped by 6 bases and J by 10 bases; unmatched bases: 8. This CDR3 is built from 13 residues. Another study also made use of these data, one on T cells in Graves' hyperthyroidism and ophthalmopathy. As reported in that work: Exclusion of patients followed from uncontrolled infection, other autoimmune disease, pregnancy or lactation.

The chain is built from TRBV12-3 or TRBV12-4 and TRBJ1-1; TRBD1 matches at 10 bases. This receptor was identified in a man aged 40-49 years with Graves disease. This material consisted of peripheral blood mononuclear cells (PBMCs), taken at new diagnosis, from a patient treated with antithyroid drugs. This CDR3 reads CASSKGDRGSAFF. In nucleotides, the CDR3 is TGTGCCAGCAGCAAGGGGGACAGGGGTTCAGCTTTCTTT.